The source of this T cell receptor (beta chain) is a study of blood T cell repertoires in COVID-19. Study-wide context: Researchers got acute and convalescent COVID-19 samples from the United States, Italy and Spain. PBMCs, B-cell-depleted T cells, or T cells were the source of the cDNA or gDNA that made up the material.

The method was immunoSEQ multiplex PCR; TCRdb's version includes in-frame clones alone and lacks a portion of them. The data hold 20,000 to 25,000 clones, with approximately 91% observed a single time. CDR3 length equals 17 residues. V lost 2 bases and J lost 2, with 22 bases in between. CDR1 and CDR2 (germline): GTSNPN, SVGIG (reference sequence). The specimen was peripheral blood. The receptor's source is a human donor in a cohort sampled during active COVID-19. The donor label of this sample is uncertain. The J gene is TRBJ2-7, the V gene TRBV30; D might be TRBD1 (6 bases). The CDR3 DNA reads TGTGCCTGGAGTCCGTTTCCTACAGGGTCCATAACCTACGAGCAGTACTTC. Its translation is CAWSPFPTGSITYEQYF. The entire variable domain, with the rest obtained from reference TRBV30 and TRBJ2-7, is as follows: SQTIHQWPATLVQPVGSPLSLECTVEGTSNPNLYWYRQAAGRGLQLLFYSVGIGQISSEVPQNLSASRPQDRQFILSSKKLLLSDSGFYLCAWSPFPTGSITYEQYFGPGTRLTVT.